This TCR beta chain is drawn from a study of brain metastases from non-small cell lung cancer. The V segment lost 10 bases and the J segment 4 bases; nucleotides outside the gene matches: 8. This CDR3 region has 14 residues. The V gene's germline CDR1 is LNHDA and CDR2 SQIVND (reference sequence). Repertoires were generated with immunoSEQ multiplex PCR, while TCRdb's copy carries only in-frame clones and drops some. The sample has 1,500 to 2,000 clones, approximately 92% seen once; the top ten hold around 6.3%. The material sequenced was tumor-adjacent normal tissue. The V and J genes are TRBV19 and TRBJ2-2, with 8 bases identical to TRBD1. The receptor's source is a donor at least 40 years old with non-small cell lung cancer. CDR3 in DNA: TGTGCCACCGCGACCAGGGGGCTCACCGGGGAGCTGTTTTTT. It specifies CATATRGLTGELFF.